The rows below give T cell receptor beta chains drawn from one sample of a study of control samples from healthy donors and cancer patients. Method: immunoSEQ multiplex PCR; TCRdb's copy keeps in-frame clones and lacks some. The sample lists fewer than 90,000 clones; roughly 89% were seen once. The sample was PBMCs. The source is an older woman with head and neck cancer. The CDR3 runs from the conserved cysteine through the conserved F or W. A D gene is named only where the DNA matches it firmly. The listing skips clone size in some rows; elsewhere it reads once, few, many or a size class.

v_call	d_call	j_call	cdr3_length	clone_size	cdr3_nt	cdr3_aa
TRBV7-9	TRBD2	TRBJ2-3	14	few	TGTGCCAGCAGCGGACTAGCGGGAGCAGATACGCAGTATTTT	CASSGLAGADTQYF
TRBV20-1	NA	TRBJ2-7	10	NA	TGCAGTGCTGAGGGAATTGTGCAGTACTTC	CSAEGIVQYF
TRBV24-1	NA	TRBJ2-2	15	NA	TGTGCCACCAGTGATCAACAGGGGAACACCGGGGAGCTGTTTTTT	CATSDQQGNTGELFF
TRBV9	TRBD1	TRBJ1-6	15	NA	TGTGCCAGCAGCGTAGGGTCGACAGGGGTTTCACCCCTCCACTTT	CASSVGSTGVSPLHF
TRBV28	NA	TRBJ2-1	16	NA	TGTGCCAGCAGTTTTTATCTTAGGGGTGGGGACAATGAGCAGTTCTTC	CASSFYLRGGDNEQFF
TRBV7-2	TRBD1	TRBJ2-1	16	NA	TGTGCCAGCAGCTTAGCTATGGCAGGGACAGGCGGTGAGCAGTTCTTC	CASSLAMAGTGGEQFF
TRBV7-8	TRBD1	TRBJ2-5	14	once	TGTGCCAGCAGTCCGGGACAGTTCCAAGAGACCCAGTACTTC	CASSPGQFQETQYF
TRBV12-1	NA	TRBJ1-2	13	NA	TGTGCCAGCAGCCGGACCCGAAGTGGAGGCTACACCTTC	CASSRTRSGGYTF
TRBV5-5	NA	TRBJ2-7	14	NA	TGTGCCAGCAGCTTGGTAAGGGGAGACTACGAGCAGTACTTC	CASSLVRGDYEQYF
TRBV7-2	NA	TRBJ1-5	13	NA	TGTGCCAGCAGCTTAGAGTTTGTCCAGCCCCAGCATTTT	CASSLEFVQPQHF
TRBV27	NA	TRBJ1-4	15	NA	TGTGCCAGCAGTTTATTGGGGGGGCTTGAGGAAAAACTGTTTTTT	CASSLLGGLEEKLFF
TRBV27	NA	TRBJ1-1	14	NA	TGTGCCAGCAGTTTTTCAGGGGCGAACACTGAAGCTTTCTTT	CASSFSGANTEAFF
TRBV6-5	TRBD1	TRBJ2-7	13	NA	TGTGCCAGCAGTTACTCCAGGGGGTACGAGCAGTACTTC	CASSYSRGYEQYF
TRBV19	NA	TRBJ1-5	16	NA	TGTGCCAGTAAAATCCGAGGCAGGGATAGCAATCAGCCCCAGCATTTT	CASKIRGRDSNQPQHF
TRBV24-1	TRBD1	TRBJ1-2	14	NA	TGTGCCACCAGTCAGACAGGGCTAAACTATGGCTACACCTTC	CATSQTGLNYGYTF
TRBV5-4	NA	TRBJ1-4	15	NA	TGTGCCAGCAGCTTGGCCGTTGGAGGGGATGAAAAACTGTTTTTT	CASSLAVGGDEKLFF
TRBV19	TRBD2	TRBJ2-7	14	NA	TGTGCCAGTAGTGCAAGCGGGGGGCGGATTGAGCAGTACTTC	CASSASGGRIEQYF
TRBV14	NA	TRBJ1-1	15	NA	TGTGCCAGCACCCAGGGAAACCATCCGAACACTGAAGCTTTCTTT	CASTQGNHPNTEAFF
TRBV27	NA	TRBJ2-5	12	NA	TGTGCCAGCAGGCAGGGCCAAGAGACCCAGTACTTC	CASRQGQETQYF
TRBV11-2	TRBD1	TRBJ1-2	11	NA	TGTGCCAGCAGCTCCAGGGGGGGCTACACCTTC	CASSSRGGYTF
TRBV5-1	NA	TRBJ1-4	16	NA	TGCGCCAGCAGCTTGCTGGGTGGGGCAACTAATGAAAAACTGTTTTTT	CASSLLGGATNEKLFF
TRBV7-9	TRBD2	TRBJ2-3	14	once	TGTGCCAGTTCTAGAGCGGGGCTCACAGATACGCAGTATTTT	CASSRAGLTDTQYF
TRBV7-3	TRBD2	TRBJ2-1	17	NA	TGTGCCAGCAGCTTCTCACTCACTAGCGGGACCTACAATGAGCAGTTCTTC	CASSFSLTSGTYNEQFF
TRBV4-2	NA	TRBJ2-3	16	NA	TGTGCCAGCAGCCAGACCTCAGGGGGGAGCACAGATACGCAGTATTTT	CASSQTSGGSTDTQYF
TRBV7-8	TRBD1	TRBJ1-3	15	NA	TGTGCCAGCAGCCGACAGGGCCTCTCTGGAAACACCATATATTTT	CASSRQGLSGNTIYF
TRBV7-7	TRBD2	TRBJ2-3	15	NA	TGTGCTAGCAGCCAAGGACTAGCGGGAGCAGATACGCAGTATTTT	CASSQGLAGADTQYF
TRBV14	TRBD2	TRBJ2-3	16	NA	TGTGCCAGCAGCCAAGATTTAGCGGGAGTAACAGATACGCAGTATTTT	CASSQDLAGVTDTQYF
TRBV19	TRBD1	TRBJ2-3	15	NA	TGTGCCAGTAGTATCGAGGGGGCTGGGTACTATACGCAGTATTTT	CASSIEGAGYYTQYF
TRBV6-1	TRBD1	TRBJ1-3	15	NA	TGTGCCAGCAGTGAAAACCGACAGGGTGGAAACACCATATATTTT	CASSENRQGGNTIYF
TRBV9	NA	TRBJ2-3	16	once	TGTGCCAGCAGCTCACAAGGACTATCTAGCACAGATACGCAGTATTTT	CASSSQGLSSTDTQYF
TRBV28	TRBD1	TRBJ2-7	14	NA	TGTGCCAGCAGTCCGCCAAACAGGGGATACGAGCAGTACTTC	CASSPPNRGYEQYF
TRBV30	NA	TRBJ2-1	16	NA	TGTGCCTGGAGAGGAAGACTAGTTTCATCCCACAATGAGCAGTTCTTC	CAWRGRLVSSHNEQFF
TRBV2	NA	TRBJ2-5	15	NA	TGTGCCAGCAGTGAATCGTCGCCCCCGATAGAGACCCAGTACTTC	CASSESSPPIETQYF
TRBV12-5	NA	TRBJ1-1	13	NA	TGTGCTAGTGGTTTAGAACAGAACACTGAAGCTTTCTTT	CASGLEQNTEAFF
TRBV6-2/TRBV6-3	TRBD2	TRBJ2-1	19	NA	TGTGCCAGCAGTAGACGACAGGGTCCTAGCGGGAGAGGTGGAGGTGAGCAGTTCTTC	CASSRRQGPSGRGGGEQFF
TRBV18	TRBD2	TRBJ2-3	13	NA	TGTGCCAGCTCAATTGGACTAGCTGATACGCAGTATTTT	CASSIGLADTQYF
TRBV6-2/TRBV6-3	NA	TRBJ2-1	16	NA	TGTGCCAGCAGTTCCCCGGCGGGGCGGGACGGAGATGAGCAGTTCTTC	CASSSPAGRDGDEQFF
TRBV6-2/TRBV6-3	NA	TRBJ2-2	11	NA	TGTGCCAGCAGTTACCCCGGGGAGCTGTTTTTT	CASSYPGELFF
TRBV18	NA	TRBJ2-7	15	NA	TGTGCCAGCTCACCAAGCAGGACAGAGACCTACGAGCAGTACTTC	CASSPSRTETYEQYF
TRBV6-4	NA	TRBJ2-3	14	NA	TGTGCCAGCAGTGCAGGGGACAGCACAGATACGCAGTATTTT	CASSAGDSTDTQYF